The T cell receptor (beta chain) described here comes from a study of cytomegalovirus exposure and HLA in healthy donors. Regarding the study as a whole: TCR beta chains numbering more than 150 were designated cytomegalovirus-associated. Reportedly, HLA-A and HLA-B alleles of most subjects were accurately predicted from TCR beta.

13 Jbeta primers and 60 Vbeta primers were used for the PCR. Clones were read by immunoSEQ multiplex PCR, and TCRdb kept only the in-frame ones, dropping some. The table includes 100,000 to 150,000 clones, less than 85% detected once. The CDR3 runs to 14 residues. The germline CDR1 and CDR2 sequences are SGDLS and YYNGEE. Trimming took off 0 bases at V and 5 bases at J, with 6 bases between the two ends. Comments on this clone: The target antigen is unknown.

The V gene is TRBV9, the J gene TRBJ1-6, with D possibly TRBD1 on 5 matching bases. The sequencing sample was made of PBMCs. This TCR was sampled from a man aged 18 to 30 in good health and CMV-seropositive. This chain's CDR3 is CASSVDRNNSPLHF. CDR3 DNA sequence: TGTGCCAGCAGCGTAGACAGGAATAATTCACCCCTCCACTTT.